These 21 T cell receptor beta chains share one sample of origin, sequenced in a study of Ad26.COV2.S vaccination and SARS-CoV-2 variants. As to treatment: about 20 received Ad26.COV2.S at low or high dose, single or two shots; 5 received placebo; per-sample allocation not given. At day 63 after the first vaccine or placebo injection, samples were drawn. Repertoires were generated with immunoSEQ multiplex PCR, while TCRdb's copy carries only in-frame clones and drops some. Here the sample spans hundreds of thousands of clones, 80% to 90% being singletons. The sequences come from peripheral blood, collected in a trial of Ad26.COV2.S vaccine versus placebo. All receptors derive from a person between 18 and 65 years old who received the Ad26.COV2.S COVID-19 vaccine or a placebo.

The chain is built from TRBV27 and TRBJ1-2; the D gene is possibly TRBD1 (6 bases). CDR1 is MNHEY, CDR2 SMNVEV, per germline (reference sequence). The CDR3 runs to 14 residues. The ends were cut back, 3 bases at V and 3 bases at J, with 11 bases in the middle. The CDR3 loop reads CASSFEGGDYGYTF. CDR3 in DNA: TGTGCCAGCAGTTTTGAAGGGGGTGACTATGGCTACACCTTC.

V is TRBV12-3 or TRBV12-4 and J is TRBJ2-5; D is unclear. V was cut by 7 bases and J by 2 bases, with 11 bases left in between. This CDR3 has 13 residues. The CDR3 DNA reads TGTGCCAGCACCCTGACAAATCAAGAGACCCAGTACTTC. Translating gives CASTLTNQETQYF.

The rearrangement joins TRBV14 to TRBJ2-1, with unresolved D. The CDR3 spans 13 residues. Germline V lookup: CDR1 SGHDN, CDR2 FVKESK. V was shortened by 4 bases and J by 5 bases, with 9 bases between the two germline ends. The chain's CDR3 is CASSPPSNNEQFF. CDR3 nucleotide sequence: TGTGCCAGCAGCCCCCCCAGCAACAATGAGCAGTTCTTC.

V is TRBV4-1 and J is TRBJ2-3, with 8 bases fitting TRBD1. CDR3 length equals 14 residues. Trimming took 4 bases from V and 1 from J; bases not matched to a gene: 1. Germline assignment: CDR1 MGHRA and CDR2 YSYEKL. The CDR3 coding sequence is TGCGCCAGCAGCCCGGACAGGGGCACAGATACGCAGTATTTT. Its translation is CASSPDRGTDTQYF.

The chain employs TRBV28 and TRBJ2-2; a weak D match, TRBD1 (5 bases). Germline V gene data show CDR1 as MDHEN and CDR2 as SYDVKM. The CDR3 loop spans 13 amino acids. V shed 4 bases and J shed 4 bases, with 7 bases lying between them. CDR3 in DNA: TGTGCCAGCAGTTCTCAGGGCACCGGGGAGCTGTTTTTT. It encodes CASSSQGTGELFF. The whole variable domain, filled in from reference TRBV28 and TRBJ2-2, reads DVKVTQSSRYLVKRTGEKVFLECVQDMDHENMFWYRQDPGLGLRLIYFSYDVKMKEKGDIPEGYSVSREKKERFSLILESASTNQTSMYLCASSSQGTGELFFGEGSRLTVL.

The chain's CDR3 is CASSLVGLDQFF. In DNA form, the CDR3 reads TGTGCCAGCAGCTTAGTTGGCCTAGACCAGTTCTTC. This chain joins TRBV7-2 and TRBJ2-1, with unresolved D. Trimming cost V 1 base and J 13 bases, with 11 bases left between them. This CDR3 is 12 amino acids long. Germline assignment: CDR1 SGHTA and CDR2 FQGNSA.

The chain joins TRBV4-1 to TRBJ1-2; D may be TRBD1 (5 bases). Trimming left V 3 bases short and J 6 bases short, with 20 bases between. CDR3 length: 16 residues. Germline CDR1 is MGHRA and CDR2 is YSYEKL. In DNA form, the CDR3 reads TGCGCCAGCAGCCACCTCCGCCGGGGACGATATCATGGCTACACCTTC. Translation: CASSHLRRGRYHGYTF.

This rearrangement joins TRBV7-8 to TRBJ2-6, with 7 bases fitting TRBD1. CDR3 length: 17 residues. Looked up from germline, CDR1 is SGHVS and CDR2 is FQNEAQ. V was clipped by 8 bases and J by 0 bases; unmatched bases: 10. The CDR3 loop is CASRRDRAHSGANVLTF. CDR3 sequence (DNA): TGTGCCAGCCGGCGTGACAGGGCACACTCTGGGGCCAACGTCCTGACTTTC.

The chain recombines TRBV7-9 with TRBJ2-6; D not certain. Trimming cost V 5 bases and J 4 bases, with 9 bases left between them. There are 14 residues in the CDR3. CDR1 and CDR2 (germline): SEHNR, FQNEAQ (reference sequence). The CDR3 loop is CASSLPWGANVLTF. The CDR3, as DNA: TGTGCCAGCAGCCTGCCTTGGGGGGCCAACGTCCTGACTTTC.

The V call is TRBV3-1 (or the pseudogene TRBV3-2), the J call TRBJ2-4; 8 positions agree with TRBD1. The V and J ends lost 0 bases and 6 bases, in that order; junction bases with no gene match: 7. The CDR3 is 16 residues long. Germline V gene lookup returns CDR1 LGHDT and CDR2 YNNKEL (reference sequence). The CDR3 reads CASSQDWTGSGNIQYF. CDR3 nucleotide sequence: TGTGCCAGCAGCCAAGATTGGACAGGGTCGGGAAACATTCAGTACTTC.

This clone was detected a few times. V and J are TRBV2 and TRBJ1-3; D call uncertain. Germline V gene sequence: CDR1 SNHLY, CDR2 FYNNEI. This CDR3 has 14 amino acids. With 8 bases removed from V and 1 base from J, the gap between germline ends came to 12 bases. CDR3 protein: CASSREGSGNTIYF. The CDR3 bases are TGTGCCAGCTCAAGGGAAGGGTCTGGAAACACCATATATTTT. Looking up the rest from reference TRBV2 and TRBJ1-3 gives the full variable domain: EPEVTQTPSHQVTQMGQEVILRCVPISNHLYFYWYRQILGQKVEFLVSFYNNEISEKSEIFDDQFSVERPDGSNFTLKIRSTKLEDSAMYFCASSREGSGNTIYFGEGSWLTVV.

The chain has TRBV5-1 and TRBJ2-2; D gene unclear. The CDR3 loop spans 15 amino acids. With 3 bases removed from V and 5 bases from J, the gap between germline ends came to 14 bases. CDR1 and CDR2 from the germline V gene are SGHRS and YFSETQ. The CDR3 sequence is CASSSNVARTGELFF. CDR3 bases: TGCGCCAGCAGCTCCAACGTGGCGAGGACCGGGGAGCTGTTTTTT.

This clone turned up a few times. The chain couples TRBV10-1 to TRBJ2-7; 7 nucleotides line up with TRBD1. This CDR3 has 14 residues. Germline CDR1 is WNHNN and CDR2 is SYGVQD (reference sequence). Trimming removed 1 base from V and 2 bases from J; junction bases left unmatched: 2. The CDR3 bases are TGCGCCAGCAGTGAGTACAGGGGTCCCTACGAGCAGTACTTC. Its protein is CASSEYRGPYEQYF.

The chain couples TRBV6-4 to TRBJ2-3, with 9 positions matching TRBD2. The CDR3 extends over 15 amino acids. Per germline, CDR1 MRHNA and CDR2 SNTAGT. V trimming: 6 bases; J trimming: 2 bases; junction bases outside the gene matches: 6. CDR3 loop: CASSPSGAFTDTQYF. CDR3 sequence (DNA): TGTGCCAGCAGCCCTAGCGGGGCCTTCACAGATACGCAGTATTTT.

This chain joins TRBV2 and TRBJ2-2, with D possibly TRBD2 on 6 matching bases. CDR1 and CDR2 (germline): SNHLY, FYNNEI. This CDR3 has 15 residues. V lost 5 bases to trimming and J lost 13 bases, with 23 bases between them. CDR3: CASSPLSGGALRLFF. As DNA, the CDR3 is TGTGCCAGCAGTCCCCTCTCCGGGGGAGCCCTGAGGCTGTTTTTT.

J is TRBJ1-1 and V is TRBV5-1; D is unresolved. The germline V gene has CDR1 SGHRS and CDR2 YFSETQ. The CDR3 spans 15 residues. V lost 3 bases and J 1 base, leaving 13 bases between the germline ends. The CDR3 DNA reads TGCGCCAGCAGCTCCCTCGCAGGCACGAACACTGAAGCTTTCTTT. Translated: CASSSLAGTNTEAFF. Variable domain in full (rest from reference TRBV5-1 and TRBJ1-1): KAGVTQTPRYLIKTRGQQVTLSCSPISGHRSVSWYQQTPGQGLQFLFEYFSETQRNKGNFPGRFSGRQFSNSRSEMNVSTLELGDSALYLCASSSLAGTNTEAFFGQGTRLTVV.

The chain recombines TRBV20-1 with TRBJ2-7, with 8 bases aligning to TRBD2. Germline lookup yields CDR1 DFQATT and CDR2 SNEGSKA (reference sequence). The V gene end was trimmed by 3 bases and the J gene end by 1 base; junction bases not matched to a gene: 8. The CDR3 is 15 residues long. CDR3 nucleotide sequence: TGCAGTGCTAGTTTTCCAGCGGGAGCTTCCTACGAGCAGTACTTC. Translating it yields CSASFPAGASYEQYF.

The gene calls are TRBV5-1 and TRBJ2-7, with 7 bases fitting TRBD1. Trimming cost V 2 bases and J 0 bases; bases outside gene matches: 2. CDR3 size: 14 residues. Germline CDR1 SGHRS, CDR2 YFSETQ. The CDR3 bases are TGCGCCAGCAGCTTCGACAGGGACTCCTACGAGCAGTACTTC. Translated: CASSFDRDSYEQYF. Full variable domain (missing parts from reference TRBV5-1 and TRBJ2-7): KAGVTQTPRYLIKTRGQQVTLSCSPISGHRSVSWYQQTPGQGLQFLFEYFSETQRNKGNFPGRFSGRQFSNSRSEMNVSTLELGDSALYLCASSFDRDSYEQYFGPGTRLTVT.

The chain employs TRBV7-9 and TRBJ1-1; D is possibly TRBD1 (5 bases). V gave up 6 bases and J gave up 6 bases, with 20 bases separating them. Per the germline V gene, CDR1 is SEHNR and CDR2 is FQNEAQ (reference sequence). CDR3 length: 15 residues. The CDR3 coding sequence is TGTGCCAGCAGTCCACGGCCTCTACTAGGGGCTGAAGCTTTCTTT. The encoded protein is CASSPRPLLGAEAFF.

The chain joins TRBV4-3 to TRBJ2-3, with 8 bases matching TRBD1. The V and J ends lost 3 bases and 3 bases, in that order; junction bases with no gene match: 8. This CDR3 is 16 amino acids long. CDR1 is LGHNA, CDR2 YSLEER, per germline. In DNA form, the CDR3 reads TGCGCCAGCAGCCACGCCAGGACAGGGATTACAGATACGCAGTATTTT. It codes for CASSHARTGITDTQYF.

This clone has only a few counts. The rearrangement uses TRBV11-2 and TRBJ2-7, with D hard to call. The CDR3 extends over 13 amino acids. Trimming stripped 5 bases from V and 2 bases from J, with 10 bases between. Germline V gene lookup returns CDR1 SGHAT and CDR2 FQNNGV. This chain's CDR3 is CASSLGLTYEQYF. The CDR3 DNA follows: TGTGCCAGCAGCCTCGGGCTGACCTACGAGCAGTACTTC.